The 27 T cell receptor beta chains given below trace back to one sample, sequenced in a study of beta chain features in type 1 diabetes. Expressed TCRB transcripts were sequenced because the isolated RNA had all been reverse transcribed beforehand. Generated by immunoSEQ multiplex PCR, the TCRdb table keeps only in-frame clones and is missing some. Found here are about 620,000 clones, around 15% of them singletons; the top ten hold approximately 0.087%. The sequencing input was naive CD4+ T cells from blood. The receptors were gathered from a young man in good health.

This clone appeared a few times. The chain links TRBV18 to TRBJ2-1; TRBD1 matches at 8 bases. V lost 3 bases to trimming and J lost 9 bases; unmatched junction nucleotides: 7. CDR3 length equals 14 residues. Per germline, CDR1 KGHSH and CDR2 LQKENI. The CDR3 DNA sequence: TGTGCCAGCTCACCCCCGGACAGGGCGGGTGAGCAGTTCTTC. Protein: CASSPPDRAGEQFF.

This CDR3 is CASSLEPWRIANYGYTF. For the CDR3, the DNA is TGTGCCAGCAGCTTAGAACCCTGGCGGATAGCTAACTATGGCTACACCTTC. The rearrangement joins TRBV7-9 to TRBJ1-2; D not certain. CDR3 length: 17 residues. Trimming shortened V by 1 base and J by 0 bases, and 15 bases separated the two germline ends. Germline V lookup: CDR1 SEHNR, CDR2 FQNEAQ (reference sequence).

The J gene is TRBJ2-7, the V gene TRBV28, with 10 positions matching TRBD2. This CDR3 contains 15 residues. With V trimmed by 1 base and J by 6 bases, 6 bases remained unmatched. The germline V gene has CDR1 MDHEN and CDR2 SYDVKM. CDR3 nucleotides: TGTGCCAGCAGTTTATTGGCTAGCGGGAGAGGCGAGCAGTACTTC. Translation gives CASSLLASGRGEQYF.

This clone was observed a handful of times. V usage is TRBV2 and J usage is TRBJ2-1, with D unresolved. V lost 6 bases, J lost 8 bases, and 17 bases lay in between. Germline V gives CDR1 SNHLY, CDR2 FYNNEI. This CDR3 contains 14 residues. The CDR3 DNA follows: TGTGCCAGCAGGACCCCTTCGGTGGCTGATGAGCAGTTCTTC. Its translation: CASRTPSVADEQFF.

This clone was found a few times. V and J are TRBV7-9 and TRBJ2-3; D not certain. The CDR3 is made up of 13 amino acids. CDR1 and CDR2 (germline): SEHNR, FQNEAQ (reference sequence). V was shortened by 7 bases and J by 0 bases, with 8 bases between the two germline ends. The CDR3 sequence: CASTSTSTDTQYF. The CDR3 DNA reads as TGTGCCAGCACCTCGACTAGCACAGATACGCAGTATTTT.

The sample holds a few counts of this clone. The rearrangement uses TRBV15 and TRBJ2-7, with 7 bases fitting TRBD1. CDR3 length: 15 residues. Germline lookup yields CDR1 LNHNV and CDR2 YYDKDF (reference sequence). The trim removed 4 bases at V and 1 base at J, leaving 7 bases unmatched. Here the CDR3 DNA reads TGTGCCACCAGCAATGCCGGGACAGCATCCTACGAGCAGTACTTC. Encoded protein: CATSNAGTASYEQYF.

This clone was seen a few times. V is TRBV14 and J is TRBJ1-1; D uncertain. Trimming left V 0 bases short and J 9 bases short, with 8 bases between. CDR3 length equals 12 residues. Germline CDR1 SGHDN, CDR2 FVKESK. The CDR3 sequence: CASSQDRIQAFF. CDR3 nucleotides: TGTGCCAGCAGCCAAGACCGGATTCAAGCTTTCTTT.

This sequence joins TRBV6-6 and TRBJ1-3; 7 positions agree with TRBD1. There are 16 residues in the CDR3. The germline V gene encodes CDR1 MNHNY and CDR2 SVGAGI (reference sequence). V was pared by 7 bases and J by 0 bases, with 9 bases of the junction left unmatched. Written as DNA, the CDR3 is TGTGCCAGCACTAGGACAGGCGCACTCTCTGGAAACACCATATATTTT. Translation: CASTRTGALSGNTIYF.

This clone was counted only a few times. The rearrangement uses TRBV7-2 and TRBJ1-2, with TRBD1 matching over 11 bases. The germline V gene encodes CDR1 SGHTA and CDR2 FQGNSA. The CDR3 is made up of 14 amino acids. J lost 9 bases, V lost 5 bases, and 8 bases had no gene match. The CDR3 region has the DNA TGTGCCAGCAGCCCCGGACAGGGGGCGTTACGCTACACCTTC. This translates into CASSPGQGALRYTF.

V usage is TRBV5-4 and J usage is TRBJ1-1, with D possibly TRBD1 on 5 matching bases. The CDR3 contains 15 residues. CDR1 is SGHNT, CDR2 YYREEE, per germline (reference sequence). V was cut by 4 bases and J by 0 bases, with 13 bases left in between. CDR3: CASSPPRGVNTEAFF. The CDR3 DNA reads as TGTGCCAGCAGCCCCCCCCGAGGGGTGAACACTGAAGCTTTCTTT.

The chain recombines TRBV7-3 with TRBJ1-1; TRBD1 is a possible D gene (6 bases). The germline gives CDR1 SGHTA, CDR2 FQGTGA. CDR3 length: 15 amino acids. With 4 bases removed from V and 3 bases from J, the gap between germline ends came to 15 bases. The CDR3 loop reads CASSSPGYRDTEAFF. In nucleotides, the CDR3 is TGTGCCAGCAGCTCCCCGGGCTACAGGGACACTGAAGCTTTCTTT.

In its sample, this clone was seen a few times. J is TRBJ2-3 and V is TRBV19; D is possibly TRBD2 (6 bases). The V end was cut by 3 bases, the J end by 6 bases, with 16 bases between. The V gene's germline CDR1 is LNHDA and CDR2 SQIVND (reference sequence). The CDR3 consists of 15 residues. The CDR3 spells CASSIRSGRRDTQYF. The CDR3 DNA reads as TGTGCCAGTAGTATCAGGTCGGGGAGGAGGGATACGCAGTATTTT.

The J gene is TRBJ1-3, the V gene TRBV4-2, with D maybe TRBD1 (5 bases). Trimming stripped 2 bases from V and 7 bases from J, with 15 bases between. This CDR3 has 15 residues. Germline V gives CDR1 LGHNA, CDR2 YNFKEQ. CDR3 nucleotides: TGTGCCAGCAGCCAACCCGGGACGCAGAGGAACACCATATATTTT. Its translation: CASSQPGTQRNTIYF.

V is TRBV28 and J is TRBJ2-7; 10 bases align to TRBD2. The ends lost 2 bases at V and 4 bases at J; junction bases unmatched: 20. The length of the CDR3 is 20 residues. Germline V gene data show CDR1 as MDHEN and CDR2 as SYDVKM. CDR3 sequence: CASSLLLKDWTSGSSYEQYF. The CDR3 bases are TGTGCCAGCAGTTTACTATTAAAGGACTGGACTAGCGGATCGTCTTACGAGCAGTACTTC.

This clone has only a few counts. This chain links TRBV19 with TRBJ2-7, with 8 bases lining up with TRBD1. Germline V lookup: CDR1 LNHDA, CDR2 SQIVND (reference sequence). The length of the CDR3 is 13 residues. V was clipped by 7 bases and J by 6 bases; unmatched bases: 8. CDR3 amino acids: CASKVGRGREQYF. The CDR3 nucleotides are TGTGCCAGTAAGGTTGGCAGGGGGCGCGAGCAGTACTTC.

The CDR3 sequence is CASSFGRPSPETQYF. The CDR3, as DNA: TGTGCCAGCAGCTTTGGACGGCCTTCCCCAGAGACCCAGTACTTC. The gene calls are TRBV5-6 and TRBJ2-5, with D hard to call. V lost 2 bases and J lost 4, with 15 bases in between. Germline V lookup: CDR1 SGHDT, CDR2 YYEEEE. The CDR3 is 15 amino acids.

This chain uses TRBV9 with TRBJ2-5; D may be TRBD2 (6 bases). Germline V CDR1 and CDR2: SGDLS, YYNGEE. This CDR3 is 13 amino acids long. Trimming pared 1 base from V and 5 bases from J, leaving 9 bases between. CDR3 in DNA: TGTGCCAGCAGCGTATTTGGGGGGGAGACCCAGTACTTC. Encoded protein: CASSVFGGETQYF. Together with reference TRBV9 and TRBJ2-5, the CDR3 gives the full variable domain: DSGVTQTPKHLITATGQRVTLRCSPRSGDLSVYWYQQSLDQGLQFLIQYYNGEERAKGNILERFSAQQFPDLHSELNLSSLELGDSALYFCASSVFGGETQYFGPGTRLLVL.

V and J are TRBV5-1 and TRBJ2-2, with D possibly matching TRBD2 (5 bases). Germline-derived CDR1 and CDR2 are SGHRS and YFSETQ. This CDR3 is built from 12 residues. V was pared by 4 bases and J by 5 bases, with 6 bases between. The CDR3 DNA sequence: TGCGCCAGCAGCCCGGGGACCGGGGAGCTGTTTTTT. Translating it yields CASSPGTGELFF.

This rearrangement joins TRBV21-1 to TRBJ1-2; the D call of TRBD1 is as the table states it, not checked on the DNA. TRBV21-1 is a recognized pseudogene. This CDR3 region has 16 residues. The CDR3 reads CASSASSPGQGIDYTF. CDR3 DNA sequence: TGTGCCAGCAGCGCCAGTTCGCCGGGACAGGGTATTGACTACACCTTC.

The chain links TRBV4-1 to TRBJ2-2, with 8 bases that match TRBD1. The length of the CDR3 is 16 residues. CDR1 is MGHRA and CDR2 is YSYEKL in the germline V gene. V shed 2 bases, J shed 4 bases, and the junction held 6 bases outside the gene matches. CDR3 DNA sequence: TGCGCCAGCAGCCAATTGGGCAGGGGGCGCACCGGGGAGCTGTTTTTT. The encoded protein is CASSQLGRGRTGELFF.

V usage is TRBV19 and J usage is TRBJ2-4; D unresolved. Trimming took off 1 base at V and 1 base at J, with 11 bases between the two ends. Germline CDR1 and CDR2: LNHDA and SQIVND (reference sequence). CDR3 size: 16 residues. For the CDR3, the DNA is TGTGCCAGTAGTATAGGATTTTGGGATGCCAAAAACATTCAGTACTTC. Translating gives CASSIGFWDAKNIQYF. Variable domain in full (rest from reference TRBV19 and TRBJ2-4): DGGITQSPKYLFRKEGQNVTLSCEQNLNHDAMYWYRQDPGQGLRLIYYSQIVNDFQKGDIAEGYSVSREKKESFPLTVTSAQKNPTAFYLCASSIGFWDAKNIQYFGAGTRLSVL.

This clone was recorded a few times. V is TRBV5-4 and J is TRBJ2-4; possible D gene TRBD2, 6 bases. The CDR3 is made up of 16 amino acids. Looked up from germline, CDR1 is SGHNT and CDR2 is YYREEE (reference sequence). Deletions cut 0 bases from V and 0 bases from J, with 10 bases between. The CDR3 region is CASSLGGTLAKNIQYF. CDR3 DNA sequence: TGTGCCAGCAGCTTGGGAGGGACTTTAGCCAAAAACATTCAGTACTTC.

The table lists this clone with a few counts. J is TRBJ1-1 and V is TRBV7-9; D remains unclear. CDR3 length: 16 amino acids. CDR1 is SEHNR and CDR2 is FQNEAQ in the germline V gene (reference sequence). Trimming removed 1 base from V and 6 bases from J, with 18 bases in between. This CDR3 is CASSLVYFGSSPEAFF. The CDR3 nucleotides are TGTGCCAGCAGCTTAGTATATTTCGGGTCTAGTCCTGAAGCTTTCTTT.

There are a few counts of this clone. CDR3: CASSYGTEKPYGYTF. The CDR3 nucleotides read TGTGCCAGCAGTTACGGGACGGAAAAGCCATATGGCTACACCTTC. This sequence joins TRBV6-5 and TRBJ1-2, with a possible D match to TRBD1 (5 bases). The CDR3 is made up of 15 amino acids. Looked up from germline, CDR1 is MNHEY and CDR2 is SVGAGI. Trimming shortened V by 2 bases and J by 5 bases, and 15 bases separated the two germline ends.

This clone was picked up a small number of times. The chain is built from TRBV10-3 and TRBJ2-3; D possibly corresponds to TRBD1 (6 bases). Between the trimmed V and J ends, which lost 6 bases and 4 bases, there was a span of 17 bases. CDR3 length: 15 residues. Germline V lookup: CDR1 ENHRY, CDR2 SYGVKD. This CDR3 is CAISPQVGASDTQYF. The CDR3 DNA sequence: TGTGCCATCAGCCCTCAGGTGGGGGCTTCAGATACGCAGTATTTT.

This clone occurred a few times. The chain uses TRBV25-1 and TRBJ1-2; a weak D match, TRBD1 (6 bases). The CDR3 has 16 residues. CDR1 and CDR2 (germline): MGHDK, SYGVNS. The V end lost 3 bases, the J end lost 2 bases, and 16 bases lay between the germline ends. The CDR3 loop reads CASSDPTHQGNYGYTF. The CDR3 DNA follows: TGTGCCAGCAGTGATCCAACCCACCAGGGGAACTATGGCTACACCTTC.

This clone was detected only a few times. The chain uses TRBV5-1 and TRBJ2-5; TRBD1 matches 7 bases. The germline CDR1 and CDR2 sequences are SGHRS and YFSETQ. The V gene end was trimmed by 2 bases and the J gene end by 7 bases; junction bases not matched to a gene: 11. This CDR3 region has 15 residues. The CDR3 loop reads CASSFRGDREGTQYF. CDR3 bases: TGCGCCAGCAGCTTCCGAGGGGACAGAGAAGGGACCCAGTACTTC.